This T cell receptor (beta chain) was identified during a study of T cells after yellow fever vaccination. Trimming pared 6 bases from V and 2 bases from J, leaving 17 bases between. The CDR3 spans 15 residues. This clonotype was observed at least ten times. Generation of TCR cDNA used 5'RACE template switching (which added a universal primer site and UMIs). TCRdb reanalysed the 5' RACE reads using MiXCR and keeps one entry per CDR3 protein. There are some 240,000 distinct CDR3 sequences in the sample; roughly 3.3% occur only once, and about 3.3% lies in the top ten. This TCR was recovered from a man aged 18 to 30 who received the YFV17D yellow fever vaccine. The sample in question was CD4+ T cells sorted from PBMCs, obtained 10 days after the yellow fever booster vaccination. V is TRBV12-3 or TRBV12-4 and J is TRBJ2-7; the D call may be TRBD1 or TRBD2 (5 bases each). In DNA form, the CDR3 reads TGTGCCAGCAGAGGGACCGGGACGGTGACCTACGAGCAGTACTTC. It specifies CASRGTGTVTYEQYF.